This TCR beta chain was captured in a study of T cell repertoires in cytomegalovirus infection. Study-level background: CMV infection together with matching HLA type was indicated by public TCR beta signatures.

TCRdb analysed the reads with MiXCR anew, one entry per CDR3 protein. The data contain roughly 100,000 distinct CDR3 sequences, more than 15% of them seen just once; the ten biggest clones take up 8%. This CDR3 contains 13 residues. The V end was cut by 5 bases, the J end by 1 base, with 8 bases between. Germline values: CDR1 SGHTA, CDR2 FQGTGA. This clonotype came up many times. The target antigen is unknown. Study outcomes and limitations: The ex vivo response was dominated by HLA-C-restricted CMV-specific TCR beta clonotypes. Carriers of CMV and the relevant HLA type were discriminated by public TCR beta frequency.

Material: PBMCs. V usage is TRBV7-3 and J usage is TRBJ1-1; no definite D call. This TCR came from a human donor in good health (CMV status not recorded). Some clones in this sample may be carry-over from other donors' samples. The CDR3 DNA sequence: TGTGCCAGCAGCCAAGTGGGGAACACTGAAGCTTTCTTT. This codes for CASSQVGNTEAFF.